The 10 T cell receptor beta chains reported below all come from one sample, sequenced in a study of post-analysis software for immune sequencing data. General study results and limits: TRBV5-6, TRBV5-1 and TRBV20-1 belonged to a set of roughly 5 TRBV segments that were more frequent in patients than controls.

Their target antigens are unknown. The TCR beta cDNA libraries carried unique molecular identifiers. Using its own MiXCR run on the PCR reads, TCRdb lists one record per CDR3 protein. The repertoire includes hundreds of thousands of distinct CDR3 sequences, around 44% of them detected once, and around 1.7% sits in the top ten. The specimen was blood. Source of these receptors: a girl between 5 and 17 years old with multiple sclerosis.

Here the CDR3 DNA reads TGTGCCAGCAGCCTGGACAAGGACTCCTACAATGAGCAGTTCTTC. It codes for CASSLDKDSYNEQFF. V gene TRBV7-8 combines with J gene TRBJ2-1; D perhaps matches TRBD1 (5 bases). Trimming removed 5 bases from V and 0 bases from J, with 11 bases in between. The CDR3 totals 15 residues. Germline CDR1 SGHVS, CDR2 FQNEAQ.

The chain combines TRBV12-3 or TRBV12-4 with TRBJ1-5; D is possibly TRBD1 (6 bases). The CDR3 is 14 amino acids. With 5 bases removed from V and 0 bases from J, the gap between germline ends came to 8 bases. Written as DNA, the CDR3 is TGTGCCAGCAGTGACAGGACTAGCAATCAGCCCCAGCATTTT. Translation gives CASSDRTSNQPQHF.

DNA of the CDR3: TGTGCCAGCACTAGCGGCACAGATACGCAGTATTTT. This codes for CASTSGTDTQYF. The chain employs TRBV11-2 and TRBJ2-3, with D perhaps TRBD2 (6 bases). Germline V CDR1 and CDR2: SGHAT, FQNNGV. This CDR3 comprises 12 residues. The V end was cut by 7 bases, the J end by 1 base, with 6 bases between.

The rearrangement joins TRBV6-5 to TRBJ1-2; D is undetermined. V lost 0 bases and J 7 bases, leaving 12 bases between the germline ends. There are 14 residues in the CDR3. Germline V gene sequence: CDR1 MNHEY, CDR2 SVGAGI. CDR3 nucleotide sequence: TGTGCCAGCAGTTACTCGTCCCACCGGGGTGGCTACACCTTC. Its translation: CASSYSSHRGGYTF.

J is TRBJ2-3 and V is TRBV24-1; no reliable D call. The CDR3 is 15 residues long. The V gene lost 3 bases and the J gene lost 5 bases, with 14 bases spanning the gap. CDR1 KGHDR and CDR2 SFDVKD come from the germline V gene. The CDR3 sequence is CATSDPSERKDTQYF. CDR3 sequence (DNA): TGTGCCACCAGTGATCCCTCGGAACGGAAAGATACGCAGTATTTT.

The rearrangement links TRBV20-1 to TRBJ2-1; TRBD2 matches 11 bases. The germline gives CDR1 DFQATT, CDR2 SNEGSKA (reference sequence). The CDR3 extends over 16 amino acids. The J segment lost 4 bases and the V segment lost 1 base, leaving 6 bases of the junction unmatched. CDR3 bases: TGCAGTGCTAGAGCTCTAGCGGGGGGAGGTTACAATGAGCAGTTCTTC. Translation: CSARALAGGGYNEQFF.

The gene calls are TRBV5-1 and TRBJ1-5; D ambiguous. V was pared by 4 bases and J by 5 bases, with 10 bases between. CDR3 length: 13 residues. Germline CDR1 SGHRS, CDR2 YFSETQ. DNA for the CDR3: TGCGCCAGCAGCCCGACTCTAGATCAGCCCCAGCATTTT. Its translation is CASSPTLDQPQHF.

The chain recombines TRBV3-1 with TRBJ1-2; possibly TRBD1 for D (6 bases). CDR3 length: 13 amino acids. Trimming cost V 3 bases and J 5 bases, with 10 bases left between them. From germline, CDR1 is LGHDT and CDR2 YNNKEL (reference sequence). The CDR3 sequence is CASSHSGQYGYTF. The CDR3 region has the DNA TGTGCCAGCAGCCATAGTGGACAGTATGGCTACACCTTC.

The chain links TRBV5-1 to TRBJ2-5; 9 nucleotides align to TRBD2. Germline V gives CDR1 SGHRS, CDR2 YFSETQ. This CDR3 has 16 residues. Trimming cost V 1 base and J 2 bases; bases outside gene matches: 6. This CDR3 is CASSLTPLAGQETQYF. CDR3 DNA: TGCGCCAGCAGCTTGACTCCACTAGCGGGTCAAGAGACCCAGTACTTC. The full variable domain, in which reference TRBV5-1 and TRBJ2-5 provide the parts outside the CDR3, is KAGVTQTPRYLIKTRGQQVTLSCSPISGHRSVSWYQQTPGQGLQFLFEYFSETQRNKGNFPGRFSGRQFSNSRSEMNVSTLELGDSALYLCASSLTPLAGQETQYFGPGTRLLVL.

The V and J genes are TRBV21-1 and TRBJ1-1; the table's D call of TRBD1 was not tested on the DNA. TRBV21-1 is recorded as a pseudogene. The CDR3 extends over 15 amino acids. CDR3 in DNA: TGTGCCACCAGCTATCCACAGGGAAGAATCACTGAAGCTTTCTTT. Protein: CATSYPQGRITEAFF.